These 18 T cell receptor beta chains share one sample of origin, sequenced in a study of technical replicates of blood from a handful of donors (dated by TCRdb to about 2017). Libraries were made using the immunoSEQ multiplex PCR assay. Drawn from immuneACCESS, this table holds only the in-frame rearrangements with V and J called that TCRdb kept. Clones are partly lost; checked studies trace under half to an unresolved V gene and leave the rest unexplained. Across this sample there are some 60,000 clones, with approximately 87% seen only once. The ten largest clones take up roughly 5.2% of the sample. Sample: PBMCs. The receptors shown here come from a human donor in good health. Some clones in this sample may be carry-over from other donors' samples.

J is TRBJ2-5 and V is TRBV29-1; 12 nucleotides match TRBD1. The V gene end was trimmed by 4 bases and the J gene end by 5 bases; junction bases not matched to a gene: 8. Germline-derived CDR1 and CDR2 are SQVTM and ANQGSEA. The CDR3 length is 15 residues. CDR3 sequence reads: CSVVVGTGGLETQYF. The DNA of the CDR3 is TGCAGCGTTGTGGTAGGGACAGGGGGCCTGGAGACCCAGTACTTC.

The chain employs TRBV4-1 and TRBJ2-5; the D gene is possibly TRBD1 (7 bases). Deletions cut 0 bases from V and 1 base from J, with 15 bases between. The CDR3 is 17 residues long. Germline lookup yields CDR1 MGHRA and CDR2 YSYEKL. In DNA form, the CDR3 reads TGCGCCAGCAGCCAAGACCCAAACAGGGGACTCCAAGAGACCCAGTACTTC. As protein: CASSQDPNRGLQETQYF.

DNA for the CDR3: TGTGCCAGCAGCTCACTGGGCGCCAGCTCCTACAATGAGCAGTTCTTC. It yields the protein CASSSLGASSYNEQFF. The rearrangement joins TRBV13 to TRBJ2-1; no clear D gene. The CDR3 runs to 16 residues. Germline-derived CDR1 and CDR2 are PRHDT and FYEKMQ (reference sequence). V gave up 4 bases and J gave up 0 bases, with 13 bases separating them.

CDR3 nucleotides: TGTGCCAGTAGCCCGAGGACTAGCGGATACAATGAGCAGTTCTTC. Protein product: CASSPRTSGYNEQFF. The chain has TRBV19 and TRBJ2-1; 10 bases are a match to TRBD2. There are 15 residues in the CDR3. Germline loops: CDR1 LNHDA, CDR2 SQIVND (reference sequence). The V segment lost 6 bases and the J segment 4 bases; nucleotides outside the gene matches: 6.

V usage is TRBV7-2 and J usage is TRBJ2-1; 14 bases are a match to TRBD2. CDR1 and CDR2 (germline): SGHTA, FQGNSA. The ends lost 2 bases at V and 7 bases at J; junction bases unmatched: 7. The CDR3 extends over 17 amino acids. The CDR3 loop is CASSLMTSGRAFNEQFF. The CDR3 DNA is TGTGCCAGCAGCTTAATGACTAGCGGGAGGGCCTTTAATGAGCAGTTCTTC.

This sequence joins TRBV15 and TRBJ2-7; maybe TRBD1 (5 bases). Trimming cost V 5 bases and J 3 bases, with 17 bases left between them. The CDR3 has 15 residues. Germline V gene sequence: CDR1 LNHNV, CDR2 YYDKDF (reference sequence). CDR3 sequence reads: CATSQDNLGSYEQYF. The CDR3 nucleotides are TGTGCCACCAGCCAGGACAATTTAGGCAGCTACGAGCAGTACTTC.

The chain carries TRBV30 and TRBJ1-2; unclear D gene. The V end was cut by 0 bases, the J end by 0 bases, with 2 bases between. Per germline, CDR1 GTSNPN and CDR2 SVGIG (reference sequence). The CDR3 length is 12 residues. Written as DNA, the CDR3 is TGTGCCTGGAGTGTCACTAACTATGGCTACACCTTC. Protein product: CAWSVTNYGYTF.

The chain employs TRBV6-8 and TRBJ2-3, with 11 positions matching TRBD2. Trimming at V came to 7 bases and at J to 7 bases, leaving 13 bases not matched to a gene. CDR3 length: 16 residues. Germline V gives CDR1 MNHGY, CDR2 SAAAGT. CDR3 in amino acids: CASTIVGTSGNYTQYF. CDR3 sequence (DNA): TGTGCCAGCACCATCGTAGGGACTAGCGGAAATTATACGCAGTATTTT.

The chain carries TRBV5-6 and TRBJ1-2; no firm D call. V was pared by 0 bases and J by 8 bases, with 8 bases between. Per germline, CDR1 SGHDT and CDR2 YYEEEE. CDR3 size: 12 residues. CDR3 in amino acids: CASSLEVGGYTF. Here the CDR3 DNA reads TGTGCCAGCAGCTTGGAGGTCGGGGGCTACACCTTC.

Only one count was recorded for this clone. The sample has other DNA sequences that encode this CDR3 too. The V gene is TRBV9, the J gene TRBJ1-3; D gene unclear. Germline loops: CDR1 SGDLS, CDR2 YYNGEE. CDR3 length: 15 residues. Between the trimmed V and J ends, which lost 5 bases and 1 base, there was a span of 13 bases. CDR3 in DNA: TGTGCCAGCAGTCGAGGAGGAAATTCTGGAAACACCATATATTTT. Protein sequence: CASSRGGNSGNTIYF.

The chain combines TRBV5-1 with TRBJ1-1; D is perhaps TRBD1 (5 bases). The length of the CDR3 is 14 residues. Trimming took off 2 bases at V and 0 bases at J, with 8 bases between the two ends. Germline lookup yields CDR1 SGHRS and CDR2 YFSETQ. CDR3 sequence (DNA): TGCGCCAGCAGCTTTGACAGCATGAACACTGAAGCTTTCTTT. Protein: CASSFDSMNTEAFF.

This chain connects TRBV11-2 to TRBJ1-1, with 9 bases identical to TRBD1. There are 14 residues in the CDR3. The V gene's germline CDR1 is SGHAT and CDR2 FQNNGV. V lost 5 bases and J lost 7; bases outside the gene matches: 8. The chain's CDR3 is CASSTGQGIGEAFF. The CDR3 DNA reads as TGTGCCAGCAGCACCGGACAGGGGATCGGTGAAGCTTTCTTT.

V gene TRBV4-1 combines with J gene TRBJ1-1; 8 nucleotides match TRBD1. This CDR3 is built from 16 residues. CDR1 is MGHRA, CDR2 YSYEKL, per germline. The V and J ends lost 4 bases and 4 bases, in that order; junction bases with no gene match: 11. The CDR3, as DNA: TGCGCCAGCAGCCCCCGCGCCACAGGGGGAACCACTGAAGCTTTCTTT. This gives the protein CASSPRATGGTTEAFF.

V is TRBV7-6 and J is TRBJ1-4; D is unclear. Deletions cut 6 bases from V and 8 bases from J, with 13 bases between. CDR1 and CDR2 from the germline V gene are SGHVS and FNYEAQ. The CDR3 consists of 13 residues. CDR3 nucleotides: TGTGCCAGCAGTCCTAATGAGGGAGAAAAACTGTTTTTT. Translated, it gives CASSPNEGEKLFF. Combining the CDR3 with reference TRBV7-6 and TRBJ1-4 gives the whole variable domain GAGVSQSPRYKVTKRGQDVALRCDPISGHVSLYWYRQALGQGPEFLTYFNYEAQQDKSGLPNDRFSAERPEGSISTLTIQRTEQRDSAMYRCASSPNEGEKLFFGSGTQLSVL.

Only one count was recorded for this clone. The V and J genes are TRBV12-5 and TRBJ1-3; no definite D call. CDR1 and CDR2 from the germline V gene are LGHNT and FRNRAP. This CDR3 spans 16 amino acids. V dropped 0 bases and J dropped 2 bases, with 11 bases sitting between them. DNA for the CDR3: TGTGCTAGTGGTTTGGTATTAACATTGGCTGGAAACACCATATATTTT. This gives the protein CASGLVLTLAGNTIYF.

The rearrangement uses TRBV2 and TRBJ2-5; D is unresolved. This CDR3 is built from 15 residues. Germline V gene data show CDR1 as SNHLY and CDR2 as FYNNEI. Trimming shortened V by 3 bases and J by 4 bases, and 15 bases separated the two germline ends. The CDR3 reads CASSDPGPRRETQYF. In nucleotides, the CDR3 is TGTGCCAGCAGTGACCCCGGTCCTAGGCGAGAGACCCAGTACTTC.

This clone appeared a few times. This sequence joins TRBV6-5 and TRBJ1-2, with 7 bases matching TRBD1. Trimming at V came to 6 bases and at J to 0 bases, leaving 4 bases not matched to a gene. This CDR3 region has 14 residues. Germline CDR1 MNHEY, CDR2 SVGAGI. DNA of the CDR3: TGTGCCAGCAGGTCGGGACAGTCTAACTATGGCTACACCTTC. Protein sequence: CASRSGQSNYGYTF.

The gene calls are TRBV5-1 and TRBJ1-4; TRBD1 aligns across 9 bases. The CDR3 extends over 17 amino acids. Losses at the gene ends were 5 bases for V and 2 bases for J; bases not matched to a gene: 10. Germline values: CDR1 SGHRS, CDR2 YFSETQ. The CDR3 here is CASSRYGQGRTNEKLFF. Written as DNA, the CDR3 is TGCGCCAGCAGTCGGTATGGACAGGGGAGGACTAATGAAAAACTGTTTTTT.